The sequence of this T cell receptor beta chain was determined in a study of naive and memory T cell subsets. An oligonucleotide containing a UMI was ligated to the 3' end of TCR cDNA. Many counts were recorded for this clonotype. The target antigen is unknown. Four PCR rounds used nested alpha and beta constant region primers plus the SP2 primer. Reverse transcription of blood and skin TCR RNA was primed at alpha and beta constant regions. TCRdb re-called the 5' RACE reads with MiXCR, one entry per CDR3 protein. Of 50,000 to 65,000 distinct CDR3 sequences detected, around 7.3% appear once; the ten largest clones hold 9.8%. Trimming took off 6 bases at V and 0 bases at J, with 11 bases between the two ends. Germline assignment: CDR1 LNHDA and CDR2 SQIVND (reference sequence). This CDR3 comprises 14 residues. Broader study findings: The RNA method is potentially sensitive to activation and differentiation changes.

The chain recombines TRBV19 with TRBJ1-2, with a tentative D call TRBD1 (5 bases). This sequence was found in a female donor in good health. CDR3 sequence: CASSAGRPNYGYTF. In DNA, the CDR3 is TGTGCCAGTAGCGCGGGACGGCCTAACTATGGCTACACCTTC.